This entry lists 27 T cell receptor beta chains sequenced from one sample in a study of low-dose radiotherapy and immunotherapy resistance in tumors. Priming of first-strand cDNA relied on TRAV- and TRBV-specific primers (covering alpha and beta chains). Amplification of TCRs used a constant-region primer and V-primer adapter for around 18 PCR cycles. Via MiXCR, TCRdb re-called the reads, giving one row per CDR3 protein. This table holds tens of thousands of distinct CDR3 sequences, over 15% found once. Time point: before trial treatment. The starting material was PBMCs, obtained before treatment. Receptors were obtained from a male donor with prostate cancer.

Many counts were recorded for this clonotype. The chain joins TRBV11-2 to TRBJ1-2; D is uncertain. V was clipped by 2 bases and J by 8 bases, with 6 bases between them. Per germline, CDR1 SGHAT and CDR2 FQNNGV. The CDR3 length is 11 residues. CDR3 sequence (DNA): TGTGCCAGCAGCTTATCCGGCGGCTACACCTTC. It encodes CASSLSGGYTF.

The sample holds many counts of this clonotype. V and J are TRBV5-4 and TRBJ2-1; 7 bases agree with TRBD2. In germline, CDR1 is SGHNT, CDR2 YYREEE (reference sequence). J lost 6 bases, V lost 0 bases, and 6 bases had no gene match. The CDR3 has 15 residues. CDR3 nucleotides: TGTGCCAGCAGCTTGGGCCTAGCGGTCGTCAATGAGCAGTTCTTC. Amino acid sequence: CASSLGLAVVNEQFF.

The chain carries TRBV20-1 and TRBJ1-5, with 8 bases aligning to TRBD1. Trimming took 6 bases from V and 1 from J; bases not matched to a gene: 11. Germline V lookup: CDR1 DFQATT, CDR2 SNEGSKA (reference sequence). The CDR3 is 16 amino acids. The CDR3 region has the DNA TGCAGTGCCCGAAGGGCAGGGGGCGCGAGCAATCAGCCCCAGCATTTT. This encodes CSARRAGGASNQPQHF.

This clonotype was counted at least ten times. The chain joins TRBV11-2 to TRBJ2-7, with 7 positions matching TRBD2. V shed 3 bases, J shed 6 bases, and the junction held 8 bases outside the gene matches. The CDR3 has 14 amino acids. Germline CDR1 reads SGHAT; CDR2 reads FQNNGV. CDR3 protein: CASSLGLTLSEQYF. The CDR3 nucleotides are TGTGCCAGCAGCTTGGGACTAACCCTCTCCGAGCAGTACTTC.

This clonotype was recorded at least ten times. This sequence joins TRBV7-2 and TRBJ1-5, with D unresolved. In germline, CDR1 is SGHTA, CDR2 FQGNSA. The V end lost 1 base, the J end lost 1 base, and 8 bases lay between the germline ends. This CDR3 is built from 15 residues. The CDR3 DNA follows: TGTGCCAGCAGCTTAGAATGGGAGAGCAATCAGCCCCAGCATTTT. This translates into CASSLEWESNQPQHF.

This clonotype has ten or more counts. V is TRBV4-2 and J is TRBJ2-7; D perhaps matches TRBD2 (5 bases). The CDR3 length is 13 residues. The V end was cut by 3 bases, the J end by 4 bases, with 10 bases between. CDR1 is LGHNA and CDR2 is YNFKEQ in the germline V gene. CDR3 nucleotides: TGTGCCAGCAGCCATCCGGGAACGTACGAGCAGTACTTC. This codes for CASSHPGTYEQYF.

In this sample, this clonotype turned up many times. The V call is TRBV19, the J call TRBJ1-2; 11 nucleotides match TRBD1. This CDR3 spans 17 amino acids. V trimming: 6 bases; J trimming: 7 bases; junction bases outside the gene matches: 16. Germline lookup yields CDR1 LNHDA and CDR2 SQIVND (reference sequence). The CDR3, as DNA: TGTGCCAGTAGCCCAATGGGCTTGGGACAGGGGGTTTTTGGCTACACCTTC. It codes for CASSPMGLGQGVFGYTF.

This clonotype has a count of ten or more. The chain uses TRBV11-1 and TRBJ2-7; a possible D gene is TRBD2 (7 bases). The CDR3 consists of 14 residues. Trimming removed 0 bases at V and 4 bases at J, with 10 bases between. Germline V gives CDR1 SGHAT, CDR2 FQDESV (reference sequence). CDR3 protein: CASSLARGPYEQYF. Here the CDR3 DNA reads TGTGCCAGCAGCTTAGCGCGGGGGCCGTACGAGCAGTACTTC.

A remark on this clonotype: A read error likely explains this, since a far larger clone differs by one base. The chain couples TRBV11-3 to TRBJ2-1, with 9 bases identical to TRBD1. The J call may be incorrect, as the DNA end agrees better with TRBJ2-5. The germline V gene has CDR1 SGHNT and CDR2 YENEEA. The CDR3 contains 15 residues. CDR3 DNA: TGTGCCAGCAGCCGTGGACAGGGGAGCCAAGAGACCCAGTACTTC. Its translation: CASSRGQGSQETQYF.

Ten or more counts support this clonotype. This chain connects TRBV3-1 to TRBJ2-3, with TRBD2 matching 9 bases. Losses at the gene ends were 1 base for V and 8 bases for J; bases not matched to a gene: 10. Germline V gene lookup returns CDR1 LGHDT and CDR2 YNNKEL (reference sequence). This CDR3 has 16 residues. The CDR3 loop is CASSQGGRGGQGTQYF. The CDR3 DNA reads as TGTGCCAGCAGCCAAGGAGGGCGGGGGGGCCAGGGTACGCAGTATTTT.

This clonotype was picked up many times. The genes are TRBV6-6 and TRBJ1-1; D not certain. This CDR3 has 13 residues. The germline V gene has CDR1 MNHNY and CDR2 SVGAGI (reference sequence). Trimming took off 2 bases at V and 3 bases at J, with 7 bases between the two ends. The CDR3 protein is CASSYREDTEAFF. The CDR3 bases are TGTGCCAGCAGTTACAGGGAGGACACTGAAGCTTTCTTT.

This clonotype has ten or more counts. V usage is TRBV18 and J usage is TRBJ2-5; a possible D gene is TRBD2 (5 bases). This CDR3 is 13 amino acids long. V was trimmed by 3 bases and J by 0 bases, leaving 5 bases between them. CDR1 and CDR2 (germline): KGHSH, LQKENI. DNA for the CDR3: TGTGCCAGCTCACCCGGGAACCAAGAGACCCAGTACTTC. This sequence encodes CASSPGNQETQYF.

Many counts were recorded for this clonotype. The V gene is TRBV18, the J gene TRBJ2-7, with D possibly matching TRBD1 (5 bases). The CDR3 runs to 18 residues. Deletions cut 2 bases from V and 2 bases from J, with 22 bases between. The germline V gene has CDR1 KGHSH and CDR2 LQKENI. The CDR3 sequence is CASSPNQGIGKGTYEQYF. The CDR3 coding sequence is TGTGCCAGCTCACCAAACCAAGGGATAGGAAAGGGGACCTACGAGCAGTACTTC.

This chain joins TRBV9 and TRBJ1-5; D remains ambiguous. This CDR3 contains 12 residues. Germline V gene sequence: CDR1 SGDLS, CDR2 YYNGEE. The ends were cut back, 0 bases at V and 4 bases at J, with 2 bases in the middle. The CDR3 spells CASSVVNQPQHF. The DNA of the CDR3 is TGTGCCAGCAGCGTAGTAAATCAGCCCCAGCATTTT. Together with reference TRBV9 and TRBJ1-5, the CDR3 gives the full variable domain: DSGVTQTPKHLITATGQRVTLRCSPRSGDLSVYWYQQSLDQGLQFLIQYYNGEERAKGNILERFSAQQFPDLHSELNLSSLELGDSALYFCASSVVNQPQHFGDGTRLSIL.

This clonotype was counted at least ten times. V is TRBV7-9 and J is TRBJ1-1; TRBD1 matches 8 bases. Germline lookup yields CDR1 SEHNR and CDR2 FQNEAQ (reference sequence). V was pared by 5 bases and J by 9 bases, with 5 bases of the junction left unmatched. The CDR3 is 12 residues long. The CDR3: CASSHDRGKAFF. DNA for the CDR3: TGTGCCAGCAGCCACGACAGGGGTAAAGCTTTCTTT.

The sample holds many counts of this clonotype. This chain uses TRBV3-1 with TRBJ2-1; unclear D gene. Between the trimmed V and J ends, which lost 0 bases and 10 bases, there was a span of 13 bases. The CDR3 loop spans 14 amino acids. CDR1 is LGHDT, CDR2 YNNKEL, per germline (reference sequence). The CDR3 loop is CASSQDVLPREQFF. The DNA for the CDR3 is TGTGCCAGCAGCCAAGATGTCCTTCCGCGGGAGCAGTTCTTC.

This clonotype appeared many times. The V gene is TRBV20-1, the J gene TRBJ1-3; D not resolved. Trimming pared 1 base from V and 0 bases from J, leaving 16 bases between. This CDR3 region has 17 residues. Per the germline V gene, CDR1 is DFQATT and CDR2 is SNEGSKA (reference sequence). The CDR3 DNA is TGCAGTGCTAGAGGCTTTAGTACGAGAACCTCTGGAAACACCATATATTTT. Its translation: CSARGFSTRTSGNTIYF.

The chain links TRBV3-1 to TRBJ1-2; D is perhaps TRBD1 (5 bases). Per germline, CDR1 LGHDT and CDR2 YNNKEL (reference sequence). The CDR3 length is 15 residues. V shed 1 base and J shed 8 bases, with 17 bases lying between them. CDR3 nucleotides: TGTGCCAGCAGCCAAGTCCCCGGGACCGAAATCGGCTACACCTTC. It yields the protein CASSQVPGTEIGYTF.

CDR3 loop: CASSETQYQPQHF. DNA of the CDR3: TGTGCCAGCAGTGAAACACAGTATCAGCCCCAGCATTTT. The V gene is TRBV6-1, the J gene TRBJ1-5, with D unclear. Germline-derived CDR1 and CDR2 are MNHNS and SASEGT. The CDR3 runs to 13 residues. The V end was cut by 2 bases, the J end by 5 bases, with 7 bases between.

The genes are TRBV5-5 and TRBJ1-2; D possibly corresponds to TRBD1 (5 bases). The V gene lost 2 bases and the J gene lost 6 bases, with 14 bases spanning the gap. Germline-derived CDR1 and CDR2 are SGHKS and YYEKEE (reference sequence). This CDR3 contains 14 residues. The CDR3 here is CASSFRDPSNGYTF. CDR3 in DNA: TGTGCCAGCAGCTTCCGGGACCCGTCGAATGGCTACACCTTC.

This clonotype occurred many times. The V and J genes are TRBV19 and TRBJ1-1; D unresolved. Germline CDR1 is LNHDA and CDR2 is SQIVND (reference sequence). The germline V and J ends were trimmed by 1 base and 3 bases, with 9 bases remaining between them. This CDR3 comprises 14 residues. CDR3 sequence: CASSIGGLDTEAFF. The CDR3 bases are TGTGCCAGTAGTATAGGAGGGTTGGACACTGAAGCTTTCTTT.

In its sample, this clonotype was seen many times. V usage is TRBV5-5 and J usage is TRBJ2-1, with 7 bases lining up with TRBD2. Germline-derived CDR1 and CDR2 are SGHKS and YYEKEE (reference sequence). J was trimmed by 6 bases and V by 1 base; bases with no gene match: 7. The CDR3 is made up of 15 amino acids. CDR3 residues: CASSLKRGPLNEQFF. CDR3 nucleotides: TGTGCCAGCAGCTTGAAGCGGGGCCCCCTCAATGAGCAGTTCTTC.

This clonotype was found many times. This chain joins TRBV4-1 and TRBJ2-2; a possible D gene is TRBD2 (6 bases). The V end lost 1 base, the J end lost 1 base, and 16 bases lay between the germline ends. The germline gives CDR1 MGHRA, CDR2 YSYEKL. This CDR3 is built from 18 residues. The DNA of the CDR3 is TGCGCCAGCAGCCAAGGCCTGATAAGGGGACTGAACACCGGGGAGCTGTTTTTT. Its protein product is CASSQGLIRGLNTGELFF.

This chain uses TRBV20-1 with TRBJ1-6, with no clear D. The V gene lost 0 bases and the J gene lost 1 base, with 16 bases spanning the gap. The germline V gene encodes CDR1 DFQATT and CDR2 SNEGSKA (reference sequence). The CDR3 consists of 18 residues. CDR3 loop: CSARDGSPTWSYNSPLHF. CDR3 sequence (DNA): TGCAGTGCTAGAGATGGAAGCCCAACCTGGTCCTATAATTCACCCCTCCACTTT.

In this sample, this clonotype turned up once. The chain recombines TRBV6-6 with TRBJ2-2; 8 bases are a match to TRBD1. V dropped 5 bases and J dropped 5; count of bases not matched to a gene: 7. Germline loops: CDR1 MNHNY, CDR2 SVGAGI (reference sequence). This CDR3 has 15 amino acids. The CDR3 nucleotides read TGTGCCAGCAGTACCCAGGGGGCTGATACCGGGGAGCTGTTTTTT. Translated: CASSTQGADTGELFF.

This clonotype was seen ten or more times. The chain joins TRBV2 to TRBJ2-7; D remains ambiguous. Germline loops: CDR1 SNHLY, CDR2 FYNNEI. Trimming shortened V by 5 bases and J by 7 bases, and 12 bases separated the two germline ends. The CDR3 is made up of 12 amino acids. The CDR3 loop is CASSPGPREQYF. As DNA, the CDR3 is TGTGCCAGCAGTCCAGGCCCTCGGGAGCAGTACTTC.

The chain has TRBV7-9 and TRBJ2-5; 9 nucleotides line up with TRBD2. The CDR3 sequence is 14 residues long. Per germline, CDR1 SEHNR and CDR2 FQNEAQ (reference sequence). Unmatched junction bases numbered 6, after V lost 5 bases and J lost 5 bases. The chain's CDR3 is CASSTGTSSETQYF. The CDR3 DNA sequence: TGTGCCAGCAGCACCGGGACTAGCTCGGAGACCCAGTACTTC.